The clone carrying this T cell receptor (beta chain) appeared a single time. Its antigen remains unidentified. These data belong to a study of PD-1 blockade in classical Hodgkin lymphoma. General study points: There remain no defined causes for the repertoire differences, which possibly reflect disease activity or prior therapy. Among the patients, those starting nivolumab under 1 year after ASCT were excluded. Diminished baseline TCR diversity has been reported in newly diagnosed patients relative to healthy donors.

All patients experienced relapse after autologous stem cell transplantation, and brentuximab vedotin exposure was variable. Purification of CD4+ T cells from thawed PBMCs was performed via magnetic negative selection. Measured with immunoSEQ multiplex PCR; TCRdb has only the in-frame clones, and not every one. The sample carries about 27,000 clones, more than 60% recorded once. The TCR was taken from a human donor with classical Hodgkin lymphoma. The sample was CD4+ T cells from blood, taken at baseline.

CDR3 DNA sequence: TGCGCCAGCAGCTTGGCAGGGGTCAAGAACACTGAAGCTTTCTTT. Its translation is CASSLAGVKNTEAFF. J is TRBJ1-1 and V is TRBV5-1, with D possibly being TRBD1 (6 bases). This CDR3 spans 15 amino acids. The V and J ends lost 0 bases and 1 base respectively, with 10 bases between them. Germline V gene lookup returns CDR1 SGHRS and CDR2 YFSETQ.